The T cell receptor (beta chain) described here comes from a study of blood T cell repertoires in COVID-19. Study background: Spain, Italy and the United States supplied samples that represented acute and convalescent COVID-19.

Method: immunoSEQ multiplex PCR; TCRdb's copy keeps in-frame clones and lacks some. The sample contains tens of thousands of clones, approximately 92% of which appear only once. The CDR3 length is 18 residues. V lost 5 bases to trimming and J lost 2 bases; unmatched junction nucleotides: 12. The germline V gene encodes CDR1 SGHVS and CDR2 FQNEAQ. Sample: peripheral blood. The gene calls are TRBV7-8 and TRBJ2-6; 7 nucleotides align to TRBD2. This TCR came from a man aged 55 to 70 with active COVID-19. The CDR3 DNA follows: TGTGCCAGCAGCCCAACGCGATGGGCGGGGGCTGGGGCCAACGTCCTGACTTTC. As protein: CASSPTRWAGAGANVLTF.